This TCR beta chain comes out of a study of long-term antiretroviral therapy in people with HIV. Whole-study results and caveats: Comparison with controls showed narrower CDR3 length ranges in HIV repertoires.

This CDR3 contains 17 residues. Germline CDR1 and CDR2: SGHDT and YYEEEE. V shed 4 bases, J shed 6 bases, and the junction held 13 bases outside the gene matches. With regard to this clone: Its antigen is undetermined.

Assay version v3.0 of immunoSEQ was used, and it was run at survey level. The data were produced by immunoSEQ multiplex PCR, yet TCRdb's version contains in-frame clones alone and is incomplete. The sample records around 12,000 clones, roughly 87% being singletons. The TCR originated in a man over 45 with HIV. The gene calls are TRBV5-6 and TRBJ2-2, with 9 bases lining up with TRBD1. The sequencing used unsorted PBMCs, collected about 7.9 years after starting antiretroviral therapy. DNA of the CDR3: TGTGCCAGCAGCCCCGACCGGGACAGGGTCGGGGCCGGGGAGCTGTTTTTT. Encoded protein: CASSPDRDRVGAGELFF.